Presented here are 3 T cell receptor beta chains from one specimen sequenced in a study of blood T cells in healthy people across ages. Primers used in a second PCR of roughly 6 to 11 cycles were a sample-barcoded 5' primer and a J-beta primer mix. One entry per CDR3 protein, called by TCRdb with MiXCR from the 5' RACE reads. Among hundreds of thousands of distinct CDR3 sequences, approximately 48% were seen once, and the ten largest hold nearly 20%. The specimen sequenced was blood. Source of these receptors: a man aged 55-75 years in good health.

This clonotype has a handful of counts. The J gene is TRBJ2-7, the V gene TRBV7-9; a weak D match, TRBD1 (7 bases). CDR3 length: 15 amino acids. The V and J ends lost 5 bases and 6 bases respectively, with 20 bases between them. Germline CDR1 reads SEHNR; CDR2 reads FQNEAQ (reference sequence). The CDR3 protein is CASSPGTEWDSEQYF. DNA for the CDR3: TGTGCCAGCAGCCCAGGGACAGAATGGGACTCCGAGCAGTACTTC.

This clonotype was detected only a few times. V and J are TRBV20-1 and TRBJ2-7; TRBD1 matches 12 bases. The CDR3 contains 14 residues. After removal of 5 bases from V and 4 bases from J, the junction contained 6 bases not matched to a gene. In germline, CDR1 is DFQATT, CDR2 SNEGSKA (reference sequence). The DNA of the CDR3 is TGCAGTGCTCAGTCGGGACAGGGGGCGTACGAGCAGTACTTC. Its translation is CSAQSGQGAYEQYF.

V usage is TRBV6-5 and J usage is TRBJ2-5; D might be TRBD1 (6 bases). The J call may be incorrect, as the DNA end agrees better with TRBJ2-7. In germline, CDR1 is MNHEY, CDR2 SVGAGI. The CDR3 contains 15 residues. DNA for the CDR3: TGTGCCAGCACCCCTCTCCCACAGGGATCCTACGAGCAGTACTTC. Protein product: CASTPLPQGSYEQYF.